This paragraph reports one TCR beta chain. Data came from immunoSEQ multiplex PCR; TCRdb stores just in-frame clones and leaves some out. This sample has about 72,000 clones, with 75% to 90% found just once. Germline assignment: CDR1 SEHNR and CDR2 FQNEAQ (reference sequence). Trimming removed 5 bases at V and 11 bases at J, with 18 bases between. The CDR3 is 13 amino acids. Time point reported: pretreatment peripheral blood. Every patient provided from 1 to 8 samples, collected pretreatment and on-treatment. The source of the sample is a study of PD-L1 blockade in urothelial cancer. Study-level background: About 85% of the roughly 30 patients were males with bladder-origin urothelial cancer. Blood was subjected to analysis at 3 weeks (second dose) and 6 weeks following treatment start.

This TCR derives from a man between 60 and 75 years old with urothelial cancer. The chain employs TRBV7-9 and TRBJ1-1; D remains ambiguous. The sample in question was PBMCs, obtained around atezolizumab (anti-PD-L1) treatment. CDR3 in amino acids: CASSPRLGSIAFF. The CDR3 bases are TGTGCCAGCAGCCCCCGATTGGGTAGCATCGCTTTCTTT.